This TCR beta chain came from a study of CD8 T cells in Susac syndrome. There are 13 residues in the CDR3. Germline CDR1 SNHLY, CDR2 FYNNEI. With 4 bases removed from V and 2 bases from J, the gap between germline ends came to 8 bases. RNA, at about 0.45 to 1 ug, was reverse transcribed with random hexamers. TCRdb analysed the immunoSEQ multiplex PCR reads with MiXCR anew, one entry per CDR3 protein. The sample consists of some 200,000 distinct CDR3 sequences, 92% of them appearing once. This sequence joins TRBV2 and TRBJ1-1; D unclear. The sequenced material came from CD8+ T cells from PBMCs. The clonotype was recovered from a human donor with multiple sclerosis. In nucleotides, the CDR3 is TGTGCCAGCAGTGGTGCAACAAACACTGAAGCTTTCTTT. Protein: CASSGATNTEAFF. Full variable domain (missing parts from reference TRBV2 and TRBJ1-1): EPEVTQTPSHQVTQMGQEVILRCVPISNHLYFYWYRQILGQKVEFLVSFYNNEISEKSEIFDDQFSVERPDGSNFTLKIRSTKLEDSAMYFCASSGATNTEAFFGQGTRLTVV.